This TCR beta chain was profiled in a study of cytotoxic CD8 clonotypes in ibrutinib-treated CLL. About the research overall: IGHV unmutated fewer than 18; relapsed/refractory 11; treatment-naive approximately 16. Mean yields were around 250,000 productive templates and roughly 94,000 productive rearrangements per sample.

V dropped 6 bases and J dropped 7; count of bases not matched to a gene: 15. The CDR3 loop spans 15 amino acids. Germline V CDR1 and CDR2: MDHEN, SYDVKM. Sequencing was performed with immunoSEQ multiplex PCR; in TCRdb, only in-frame clones are kept and a portion is missing. Among about 72,000 clones listed, 80% were seen once. Points from the study as a whole: Sampling time points were not equivalent between sustained-remission and progressing patients.

Note on this clone: What it binds is not known.

The sequencing here drew on PBMCs, taken at disease progression, from a patient treated with ibrutinib. This rearrangement joins TRBV28 to TRBJ2-7; 7 bases align to TRBD1. The sequence was collected from a human donor with chronic lymphocytic leukemia. As DNA, the CDR3 is TGTGCCAGCAGCTTACCGGGACAGCGAATCCGAGAGCAGTACTTC. Its translation is CASSLPGQRIREQYF.